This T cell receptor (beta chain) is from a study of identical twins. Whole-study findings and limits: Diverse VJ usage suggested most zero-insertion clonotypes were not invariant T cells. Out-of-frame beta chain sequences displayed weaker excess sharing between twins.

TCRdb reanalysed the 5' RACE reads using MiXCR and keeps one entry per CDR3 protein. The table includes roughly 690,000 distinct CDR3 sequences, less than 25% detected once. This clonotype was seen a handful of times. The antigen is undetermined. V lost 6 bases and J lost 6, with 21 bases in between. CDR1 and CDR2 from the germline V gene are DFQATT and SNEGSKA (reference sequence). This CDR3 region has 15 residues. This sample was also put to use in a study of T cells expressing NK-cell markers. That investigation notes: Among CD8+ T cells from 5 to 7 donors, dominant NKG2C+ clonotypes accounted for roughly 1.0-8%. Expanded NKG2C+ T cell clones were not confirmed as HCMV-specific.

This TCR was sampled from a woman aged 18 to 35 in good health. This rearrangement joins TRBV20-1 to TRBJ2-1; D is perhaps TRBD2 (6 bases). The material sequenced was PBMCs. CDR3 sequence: CSAGHAGTPSNEQFF. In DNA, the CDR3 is TGCAGTGCCGGACACGCCGGGACTCCCTCCAATGAGCAGTTCTTC.